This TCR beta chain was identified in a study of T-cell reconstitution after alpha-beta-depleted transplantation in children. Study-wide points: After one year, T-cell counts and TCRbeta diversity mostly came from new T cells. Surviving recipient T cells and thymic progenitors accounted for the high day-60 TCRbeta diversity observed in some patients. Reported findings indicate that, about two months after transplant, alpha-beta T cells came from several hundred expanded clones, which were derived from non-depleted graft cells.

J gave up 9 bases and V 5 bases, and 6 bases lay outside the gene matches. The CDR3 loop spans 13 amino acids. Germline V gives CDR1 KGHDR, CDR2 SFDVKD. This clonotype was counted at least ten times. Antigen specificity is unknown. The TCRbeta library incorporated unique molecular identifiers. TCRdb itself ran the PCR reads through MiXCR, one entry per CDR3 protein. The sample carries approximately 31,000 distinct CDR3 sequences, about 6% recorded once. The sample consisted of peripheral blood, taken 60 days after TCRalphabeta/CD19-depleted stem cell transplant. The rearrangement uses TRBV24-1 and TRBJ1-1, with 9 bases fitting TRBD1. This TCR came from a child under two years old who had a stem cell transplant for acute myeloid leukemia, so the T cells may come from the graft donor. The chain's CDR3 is CATSGAQGAKAFF. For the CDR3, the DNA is TGTGCCACCAGTGGCGCACAGGGGGCGAAAGCTTTCTTT.